This T cell receptor (beta chain) was sequenced in a study of blood T cells in healthy people across ages. Study-level background: About one barcoded beta molecule per two T cells came from capture by template switching. Study-level points and caveats: Greater diversity and more naive CD4+ cells were seen in long-lived donors than in aged donors.

With regard to this clonotype: Its antigen is not identified.

Alongside a J-beta primer mix, a sample-barcoded 5' primer served in a second PCR lasting roughly 6 to 11 cycles. Paired-end reads containing CDR3 totaled no fewer than 3 million for each sample. TCRdb ran MiXCR on the 5' RACE reads and lists one entry per CDR3 protein. The sample records around 1,800,000 distinct CDR3 sequences, approximately 39% being singletons. Germline CDR1 is DFQATT and CDR2 is SNEGSKA (reference sequence). V was pared by 0 bases and J by 0 bases, with 17 bases of the junction left unmatched. The length of the CDR3 is 20 residues. This receptor was obtained from a human donor in good health. The sample comprised blood. The chain couples TRBV20-1 to TRBJ2-1, with 7 nucleotides matching TRBD2. DNA of the CDR3: TGCAGTGCTAGAGACCCAAGGAATCTAGCGGATCCCGTCTCCTACAATGAGCAGTTCTTC. It is translated as CSARDPRNLADPVSYNEQFF.